This TCR beta chain was captured by sequencing in a study of blood T cell repertoires in COVID-19. With 6 bases removed from V and 4 bases from J, the gap between germline ends came to 16 bases. This CDR3 region has 14 residues. CDR1 and CDR2 from the germline V gene are MDHEN and SYDVKM. Some clones are missing from TCRdb's copy, which holds only in-frame ones; the method was immunoSEQ multiplex PCR. The data contain roughly 200,000 clones, about 85% of them seen just once; the ten biggest clones take up around 5%. The rearrangement uses TRBV28 and TRBJ2-7, with a possible D match to TRBD1 (6 bases). This sequence was found in a woman of 80 years or more with acute or convalescent COVID-19. The specimen sequenced was peripheral blood. CDR3 loop: CASRPQGRVYEQYF. CDR3 coding DNA: TGTGCCAGCAGACCCCAGGGGAGAGTATACGAGCAGTACTTC.